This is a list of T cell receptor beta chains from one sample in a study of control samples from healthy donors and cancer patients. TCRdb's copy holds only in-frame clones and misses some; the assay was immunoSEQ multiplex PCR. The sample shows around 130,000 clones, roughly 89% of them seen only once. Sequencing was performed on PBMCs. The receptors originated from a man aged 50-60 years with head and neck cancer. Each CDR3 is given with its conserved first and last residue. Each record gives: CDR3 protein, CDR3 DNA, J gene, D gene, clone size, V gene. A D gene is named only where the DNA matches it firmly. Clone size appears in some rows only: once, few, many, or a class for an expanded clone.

CASSIPIGGAGGVMVDTGELFF TGTGCCAGTAGTATCCCCATAGGGGGGGCGGGAGGCGTCATGGTTGACACCGGGGAGCTGTTTTTT TRBJ2-2 TRBD2 . TRBV19
CASLRGPLNQPQHF TGTGCCAGTCTCCGGGGCCCTTTGAATCAGCCCCAGCATTTT TRBJ1-5 . . TRBV11-2
CASSPGTGENTEAFF TGTGCCAGTAGCCCCGGGACAGGCGAGAACACTGAAGCTTTCTTT TRBJ1-1 TRBD1 . TRBV19
CASSIGRGQETQYF TGTGCCAGTAGTATAGGCAGGGGGCAAGAGACCCAGTACTTC TRBJ2-5 TRBD1 . TRBV19
CASSDVRVGGYTF TGTGCCAGCAGCGACGTCAGGGTCGGGGGCTACACCTTC TRBJ1-2 . . TRBV6-2/TRBV6-3
CASSLAGKETQYF TGTGCCAGCAGTCTAGCGGGGAAGGAGACCCAGTACTTC TRBJ2-5 TRBD2 . TRBV6-5
CASSLGPSGVGNTQYF TGTGCCAGCAGTTTAGGGCCTAGCGGGGTTGGAAATACGCAGTATTTT TRBJ2-3 TRBD2 . TRBV11-2
CASRSHTGFAGELFF TGTGCCAGCAGATCCCACACAGGGTTCGCCGGGGAGCTGTTTTTT TRBJ2-2 . . TRBV6-6
CASSKAPGGTGNSYEQYF TGTGCCAGCAGCAAAGCCCCGGGGGGGACAGGGAACTCCTACGAGCAGTACTTC TRBJ2-7 . . TRBV21-1
CASSTRQGAKPQHF TGTGCCAGTAGTACCCGACAGGGGGCGAAGCCCCAGCATTTT TRBJ1-5 TRBD1 . TRBV19
CASSYGQVSDLEQYF TGTGCCAGCAGCTACGGACAGGTGTCTGATCTCGAGCAGTACTTC TRBJ2-7 TRBD1 . TRBV4-2
CASSFAFAGDPFGYTF TGTGCCAGCAGCTTCGCGTTTGCGGGGGACCCCTTTGGCTACACCTTC TRBJ1-2 . . TRBV7-9
CASSLADRGGGYTF TGCGCCAGCAGCTTGGCGGACAGGGGAGGTGGCTACACCTTC TRBJ1-2 TRBD1 . TRBV5-1
CAITDAGLGNYGYTF TGTGCCATCACCGACGCGGGGCTCGGTAACTATGGCTACACCTTC TRBJ1-2 . once TRBV10-3
CANLVQPQHF TGTGCCAACCTTGTCCAGCCCCAGCATTTT TRBJ1-5 . . TRBV27
CASSPNSAGELFF TGTGCCAGCTCACCAAATAGCGCCGGGGAGCTGTTTTTT TRBJ2-2 . . TRBV18
CASSGIAGGPGELFF TGCGCCAGCAGCGGTATAGCGGGAGGGCCGGGGGAGCTGTTTTTT TRBJ2-2 TRBD2 . TRBV5-1
CSVVTFQGNEQYF TGCAGCGTGGTAACCTTTCAGGGGAACGAGCAGTACTTC TRBJ2-7 . . TRBV29-1
CASSLAGHWETQYF TGCGCCAGCAGCTTGGCCGGGCATTGGGAGACCCAGTACTTC TRBJ2-5 . . TRBV5-1
CASSGDTDSNQPQHF TGTGCCAGCAGTGGGGACACCGATAGCAATCAGCCCCAGCATTTT TRBJ1-5 . . TRBV2
CASSPPGQYVPAAFF TGTGCCAGCTCACCACCGGGACAGTACGTACCGGCTGCGTTCTTC TRBJ2-1 TRBD1 . TRBV18
CASSPTGLVGELFF TGTGCCAGCAGCCCGACAGGGCTGGTCGGGGAGCTGTTTTTT TRBJ2-2 TRBD1 few TRBV28
CASSHGTGDYGYTF TGTGCCAGCAGCCATGGGACAGGTGACTATGGCTACACCTTC TRBJ1-2 TRBD1 . TRBV13
CASSAYRDGAYNEQFF TGTGCCAGCAGTGCATACCGGGACGGAGCCTACAATGAGCAGTTCTTC TRBJ2-1 . . TRBV25-1
CASSPGQPNEQFF TGTGCCAGTAGCCCGGGACAGCCCAATGAGCAGTTCTTC TRBJ2-1 TRBD1 . TRBV7-2
CASSEVGRPYNEQFF TGTGCCAGCAGTGAAGTAGGAAGGCCCTACAATGAGCAGTTCTTC TRBJ2-1 . . TRBV2
CASSQDQRNTGELFF TGCGCCAGCAGCCAAGATCAGAGGAACACCGGGGAGCTGTTTTTT TRBJ2-2 . . TRBV4-1
CASSSATAPGTQYF TGTGCCAGCAGCTCCGCGACTGCTCCGGGTACGCAGTATTTT TRBJ2-3 . . TRBV11-2
CASSPTGTFYEQYF TGTGCCAGCAGCCCCACCGGGACCTTCTACGAGCAGTACTTC TRBJ2-7 . . TRBV14
CASSLEGQGPGGNEQFF TGTGCCAGCAGTTTAGAGGGACAGGGTCCGGGAGGGAATGAGCAGTTCTTC TRBJ2-1 . . TRBV27
CASSTTGLVKTLFF TGTGCCAGCAGCACCACAGGGCTCGTGAAAACATTGTTTTTT TRBJ1-4 . . TRBV28
CSVEGWSGTGVYEQYF TGCAGCGTTGAAGGGTGGAGCGGGACAGGCGTCTACGAGCAGTACTTC TRBJ2-7 . . TRBV29-1
CASSPPVEKLFF TGTGCCAGCTCCCCGCCTGTCGAAAAACTGTTTTTT TRBJ1-4 . . TRBV28
CASSYSGTGVYEQYF TGTGCCAGCAGTTATTCCGGGACAGGGGTCTACGAGCAGTACTTC TRBJ2-7 TRBD1 . TRBV27
CSVALGLFPGQDYGYTF TGCAGCGTTGCCCTGGGGCTTTTCCCGGGACAAGACTATGGCTACACCTTC TRBJ1-2 . once TRBV29-1
CASSFQDRLFF TGTGCCAGCAGTTTTCAGGATCGGCTGTTTTTT TRBJ2-2 . . TRBV12-3/TRBV12-4
CASSFQTAGFGYTF TGTGCCAGCAGTTTCCAAACGGCAGGGTTTGGCTACACCTTC TRBJ1-2 . . TRBV28
CASSLVASGRATDTQYF TGTGCCAGCAGCTTAGTTGCTAGCGGGAGGGCCACAGATACGCAGTATTTT TRBJ2-3 TRBD2 few TRBV11-2
CASSLFFRTSGNQETQYF TGTGCCAGCAGCTTGTTTTTCCGGACTAGCGGGAACCAAGAGACCCAGTACTTC TRBJ2-5 TRBD2 . TRBV5-6
CASSLMDGNYGYTF TGTGCCAGTAGCCTCATGGACGGGAACTATGGCTACACCTTC TRBJ1-2 . . TRBV19
CASTRGSGRATDTQYF TGTGCCAGCACCAGAGGAAGCGGGAGGGCCACAGATACGCAGTATTTT TRBJ2-3 TRBD2 . TRBV28
CSASSGVRADQETQYF TGCAGTGCTAGTTCGGGGGTCAGAGCGGACCAAGAGACCCAGTACTTC TRBJ2-5 . . TRBV20-1
CASSQEWSSGRAAREQYF TGTGCCAGCAGCCAAGAATGGTCTAGCGGGAGGGCGGCAAGGGAGCAGTACTTC TRBJ2-7 TRBD2 . TRBV4-2
CASSLAGADEQYF TGTGCCAGCAGCTTAGCGGGAGCCGACGAGCAGTACTTC TRBJ2-7 TRBD2 . TRBV5-6
CASSTQGSNYGYTF TGTGCCAGCAGCACCCAGGGGTCTAACTATGGCTACACCTTC TRBJ1-2 . few TRBV5-6
CASSLGASSYNEQFF TGTGCCAGCAGTTTAGGAGCCAGCTCCTACAATGAGCAGTTCTTC TRBJ2-1 . . TRBV27
CASTGGIGYTEAFF TGTGCCAGCACTGGTGGTATCGGGTACACTGAAGCTTTCTTT TRBJ1-1 . . TRBV9
CASSSGTQGGETQYF TGTGCCAGTAGCTCCGGGACCCAGGGGGGAGAGACCCAGTACTTC TRBJ2-5 . . TRBV19
CASSIRDRGDQPQHF TGTGCCAGCAGTATAAGGGACAGAGGGGATCAGCCCCAGCATTTT TRBJ1-5 TRBD1 . TRBV28
CASRRTVQETQYF TGTGCCAGCCGGAGGACAGTACAAGAGACCCAGTACTTC TRBJ2-5 . . TRBV6-5
CASSFIRRGGGGTDTQYF TGCGCCAGCAGCTTTATCAGGCGCGGCGGGGGTGGCACAGATACGCAGTATTTT TRBJ2-3 TRBD2 few TRBV5-1
CASSVGGQGPNYGYTF TGTGCCAGCAGCGTAGGGGGACAGGGGCCTAACTATGGCTACACCTTC TRBJ1-2 TRBD1 . TRBV9
CASSNRDRGPNTEAFF TGTGCCAGCAGCAACCGGGACAGGGGCCCGAACACTGAAGCTTTCTTT TRBJ1-1 TRBD1 . TRBV7-6
CATLERLNEQFF TGTGCCACCTTAGAGAGGCTCAATGAGCAGTTCTTC TRBJ2-1 . . TRBV7-9
CASTPTGGAGTGELFF TGTGCCAGCACGCCGACAGGGGGCGCGGGCACCGGGGAGCTGTTTTTT TRBJ2-2 TRBD1 . TRBV28
CASSYGLGTQETQYF TGTGCCAGCAGCTACGGACTGGGGACGCAAGAGACCCAGTACTTC TRBJ2-5 . . TRBV3-1/TRBV3-2